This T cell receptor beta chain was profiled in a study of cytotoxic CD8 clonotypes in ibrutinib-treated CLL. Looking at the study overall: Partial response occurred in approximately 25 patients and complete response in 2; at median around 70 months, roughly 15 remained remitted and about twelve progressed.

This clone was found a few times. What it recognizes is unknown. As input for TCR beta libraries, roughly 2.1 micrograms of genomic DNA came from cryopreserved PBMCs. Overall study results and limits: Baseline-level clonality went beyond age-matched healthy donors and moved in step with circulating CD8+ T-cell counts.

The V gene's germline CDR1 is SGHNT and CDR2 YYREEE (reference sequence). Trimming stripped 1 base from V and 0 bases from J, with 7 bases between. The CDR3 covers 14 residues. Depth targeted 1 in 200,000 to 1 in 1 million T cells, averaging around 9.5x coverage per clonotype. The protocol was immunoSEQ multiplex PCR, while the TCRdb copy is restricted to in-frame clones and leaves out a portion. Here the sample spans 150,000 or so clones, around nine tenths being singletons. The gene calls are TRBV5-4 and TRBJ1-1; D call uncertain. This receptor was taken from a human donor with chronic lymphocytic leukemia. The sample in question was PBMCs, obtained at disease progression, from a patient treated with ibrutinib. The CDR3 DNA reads TGTGCCAGCAGCTTGTTCAGGATGAACACTGAAGCTTTCTTT. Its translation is CASSLFRMNTEAFF.